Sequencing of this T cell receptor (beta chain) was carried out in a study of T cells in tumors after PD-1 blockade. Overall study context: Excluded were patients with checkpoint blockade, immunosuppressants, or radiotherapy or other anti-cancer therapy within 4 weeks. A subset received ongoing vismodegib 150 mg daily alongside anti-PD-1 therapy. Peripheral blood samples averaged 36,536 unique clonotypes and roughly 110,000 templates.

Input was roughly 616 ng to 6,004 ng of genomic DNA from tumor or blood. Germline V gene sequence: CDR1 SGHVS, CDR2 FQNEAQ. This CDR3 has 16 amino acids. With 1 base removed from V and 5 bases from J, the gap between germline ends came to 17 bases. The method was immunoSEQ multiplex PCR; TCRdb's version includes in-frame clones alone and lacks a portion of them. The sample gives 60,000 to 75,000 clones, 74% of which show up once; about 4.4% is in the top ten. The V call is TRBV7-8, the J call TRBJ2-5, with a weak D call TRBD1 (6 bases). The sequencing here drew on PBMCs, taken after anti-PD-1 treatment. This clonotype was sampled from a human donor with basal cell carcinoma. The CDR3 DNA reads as TGTGCCAGCAGCTTAGATGTGGGGGCAGGGGAGGAGACCCAGTACTTC. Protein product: CASSLDVGAGEETQYF.